These T cell receptor beta chains were read from a single sample in a study of regulatory T cells in long-lasting Graves disease. TCRdb called the multiplex PCR reads again in MiXCR, with one record for every CDR3 protein. The sample has some 490,000 distinct CDR3 sequences; around 12% are singletons. This sample also belongs to another study, concerning T cells in Graves' hyperthyroidism and ophthalmopathy.

The specimen was peripheral blood mononuclear cells (PBMCs), collected at new diagnosis, from a patient treated with antithyroid drugs. These receptors originate from a woman aged 30 to 39 with Graves disease. The CDR3 runs from the conserved cysteine through the conserved F or W. A D gene is named only where the DNA matches it firmly. Rows give clone size only sometimes, using once, few, many, or a class for an expanded clone.

v_call: TRBV12-3/TRBV12-4
clone_size: .
d_call: TRBD2
j_call: TRBJ2-1
cdr3_aa: CASSLGSSGQNEQFF
cdr3_nt: TGTGCCAGCAGTTTGGGGTCTAGCGGGCAAAATGAGCAGTTCTTC

v_call: TRBV3-1
clone_size: .
d_call: .
j_call: TRBJ1-6
cdr3_aa: CASSRCPATYNLPLHF
cdr3_nt: TGTGCCAGCAGCCGGTGCCCCGCAACCTATAATTTACCCCTCCACTTT

v_call: TRBV12-3/TRBV12-4
clone_size: many
d_call: TRBD1
j_call: TRBJ2-1
cdr3_aa: CASFRDRYNEQFF
cdr3_nt: TGTGCCAGCTTCCGGGACAGGTACAATGAGCAGTTCTTC

v_call: TRBV12-3/TRBV12-4
clone_size: .
d_call: TRBD1
j_call: TRBJ2-5
cdr3_aa: CTSSDRVGETQYF
cdr3_nt: TGTACCAGCAGTGACAGGGTTGGAGAGACCCAGTACTTC

v_call: TRBV16
clone_size: .
d_call: .
j_call: TRBJ1-6
cdr3_aa: CASSQSSGSSYNSPLHF
cdr3_nt: TGTGCCAGCAGCCAATCGTCGGGGAGCTCCTATAATTCACCCCTCCACTTT

v_call: TRBV3-1
clone_size: many
d_call: .
j_call: TRBJ2-1
cdr3_aa: CASSQVGNEQFF
cdr3_nt: TGTGCCAGCAGCCAAGTTGGAAATGAGCAGTTCTTC

v_call: TRBV18
clone_size: .
d_call: .
j_call: TRBJ1-4
cdr3_aa: CASSPPSQGTNEKLFF
cdr3_nt: TGTGCCAGCTCACCCCCGAGCCAGGGCACTAATGAAAAACTGTTTTTT

v_call: TRBV11-3
clone_size: many
d_call: .
j_call: TRBJ1-3
cdr3_aa: CASSRVGSLRNTIYF
cdr3_nt: TGTGCCAGCAGTCGAGTAGGGAGCCTCCGGAACACCATATATTTT

v_call: TRBV11-2
clone_size: .
d_call: TRBD1
j_call: TRBJ1-1
cdr3_aa: CASSLDRNTGAFF
cdr3_nt: TGTGCCAGCAGCTTGGACAGGAACACTGGAGCTTTCTTT

v_call: TRBV11-3
clone_size: few
d_call: .
j_call: TRBJ2-3
cdr3_aa: CASSSNTLDTQYF
cdr3_nt: TGTGCCAGCAGCTCAAATACACTCGATACGCAGTATTTT

v_call: TRBV19
clone_size: many
d_call: TRBD2
j_call: TRBJ2-1
cdr3_aa: CASSIQTSEGDNEQFF
cdr3_nt: TGTGCCAGTAGTATCCAGACTAGCGAAGGGGACAATGAGCAGTTCTTC

v_call: TRBV29-1
clone_size: many
d_call: TRBD2
j_call: TRBJ2-7
cdr3_aa: CSASTSGSSRNEQYF
cdr3_nt: TGCAGCGCGTCGACTAGCGGGAGTTCCCGGAACGAGCAGTACTTC

v_call: TRBV6-5
clone_size: many
d_call: TRBD2
j_call: TRBJ2-7
cdr3_aa: CASSSGLAGGLYEQYF
cdr3_nt: TGTGCCAGCAGTTCGGGACTAGCGGGAGGTTTGTACGAGCAGTACTTC

v_call: TRBV28
clone_size: many
d_call: TRBD1
j_call: TRBJ2-5
cdr3_aa: CASSTHRDRLRIQYF
cdr3_nt: TGTGCCAGCAGTACCCATCGGGACAGACTAAGAATCCAGTACTTC

v_call: TRBV24-1
clone_size: .
d_call: .
j_call: TRBJ2-3
cdr3_aa: CATSGRSDTQYF
cdr3_nt: TGTGCCACCAGTGGAAGATCGGATACGCAGTATTTT

v_call: TRBV11-2
clone_size: many
d_call: .
j_call: TRBJ2-3
cdr3_aa: CASSLGWDGSTDTQYF
cdr3_nt: TGTGCCAGCAGCTTAGGCTGGGACGGTAGCACAGATACGCAGTATTTT

v_call: TRBV12-3/TRBV12-4
clone_size: many
d_call: .
j_call: TRBJ1-4
cdr3_aa: CASSLSKGQSGEKLFF
cdr3_nt: TGTGCCAGCAGTTTATCGAAAGGACAGTCGGGGGAAAAACTGTTTTTT

v_call: TRBV28
clone_size: once
d_call: .
j_call: TRBJ1-5
cdr3_aa: CASSFPFVVGSNQPQHF
cdr3_nt: TGTGCCAGCAGTTTCCCCTTTGTCGTAGGTAGCAATCAGCCCCAGCATTTT

v_call: TRBV7-2
clone_size: .
d_call: TRBD1
j_call: TRBJ2-5
cdr3_aa: CASSFGTGKETQYF
cdr3_nt: TGTGCCAGCAGCTTTGGGACAGGGAAAGAGACCCAGTACTTC

v_call: TRBV5-8
clone_size: many
d_call: TRBD2
j_call: TRBJ2-5
cdr3_aa: CASTILAGGPPETQYF
cdr3_nt: TGTGCCAGCACCATACTAGCGGGAGGGCCTCCAGAGACCCAGTACTTC

v_call: TRBV3-1
clone_size: .
d_call: TRBD2
j_call: TRBJ2-5
cdr3_aa: CASSKRLAGGVGETQYF
cdr3_nt: TGTGCCAGCAGCAAGCGGCTAGCGGGAGGAGTTGGTGAGACCCAGTACTTC

v_call: TRBV15
clone_size: .
d_call: .
j_call: TRBJ1-3
cdr3_aa: CATSVSRGPSGNTIYF
cdr3_nt: TGTGCCACCAGCGTTAGCAGGGGCCCCTCTGGAAACACCATATATTTT

v_call: TRBV27
clone_size: .
d_call: .
j_call: TRBJ2-6
cdr3_aa: CASSSGTTGANVLTF
cdr3_nt: TGTGCCAGCAGTTCCGGGACAACTGGGGCCAACGTCCTGACTTTC

v_call: TRBV7-2
clone_size: many
d_call: .
j_call: TRBJ1-5
cdr3_aa: CASRVGGAHPNQPQHF
cdr3_nt: TGTGCCAGCAGGGTAGGTGGAGCCCATCCAAATCAGCCCCAGCATTTT

v_call: TRBV9
clone_size: many
d_call: .
j_call: TRBJ2-7
cdr3_aa: CASSPPTALVDYEQYF
cdr3_nt: TGTGCCAGCAGCCCACCCACAGCGCTCGTGGACTACGAGCAGTACTTC

v_call: TRBV5-4
clone_size: many
d_call: .
j_call: TRBJ2-2
cdr3_aa: CASSLEGPPRNGELFF
cdr3_nt: TGTGCCAGCAGCTTGGAGGGTCCGCCGAGGAACGGGGAGCTGTTTTTT

v_call: TRBV5-6
clone_size: .
d_call: TRBD2
j_call: TRBJ2-7
cdr3_aa: CASSRWAGGGDEQYF
cdr3_nt: TGTGCCAGCAGCCGTTGGGCGGGAGGTGGCGACGAGCAGTACTTC

v_call: TRBV4-1
clone_size: .
d_call: TRBD2
j_call: TRBJ2-7
cdr3_aa: CASSPTGLPYEQYF
cdr3_nt: TGCGCCAGCAGCCCAACGGGACTACCCTACGAGCAGTACTTC

v_call: TRBV24-1
clone_size: few
d_call: .
j_call: TRBJ2-5
cdr3_aa: CATSDLEFAGSETQYF
cdr3_nt: TGTGCCACCAGTGATTTGGAGTTCGCAGGGTCAGAGACCCAGTACTTC

v_call: TRBV28
clone_size: .
d_call: TRBD1
j_call: TRBJ1-1
cdr3_aa: CASSWTGANTEAFF
cdr3_nt: TGTGCCAGCAGTTGGACAGGGGCGAACACTGAAGCTTTCTTT

v_call: TRBV6-1
clone_size: .
d_call: TRBD1
j_call: TRBJ2-5
cdr3_aa: CASSMGQPQETQYF
cdr3_nt: TGTGCCAGCAGTATGGGACAGCCCCAAGAGACCCAGTACTTC

v_call: TRBV28
clone_size: many
d_call: .
j_call: TRBJ1-4
cdr3_aa: CASSLTGTLRGDEKLFF
cdr3_nt: TGTGCCAGCAGCCTTACAGGGACCCTACGGGGAGATGAAAAACTGTTTTTT

v_call: TRBV19
clone_size: .
d_call: .
j_call: TRBJ1-1
cdr3_aa: CASSIKGFYAEAFF
cdr3_nt: TGTGCCAGTAGTATTAAGGGTTTCTATGCTGAAGCTTTCTTT

v_call: TRBV5-4
clone_size: few
d_call: .
j_call: TRBJ2-1
cdr3_aa: CASSLAGASGNNEQFF
cdr3_nt: TGTGCCAGCAGCTTGGCGGGGGCTAGCGGAAACAATGAGCAGTTCTTC

v_call: TRBV3-1
clone_size: few
d_call: .
j_call: TRBJ2-6
cdr3_aa: CASTHTSGANVLTF
cdr3_nt: TGTGCCAGCACCCATACGTCTGGGGCCAACGTCCTGACTTTC

v_call: TRBV28
clone_size: .
d_call: .
j_call: TRBJ1-5
cdr3_aa: CASSLGGQPGVFSEPQHF
cdr3_nt: TGTGCCAGCAGTTTAGGCGGTCAGCCAGGGGTCTTTTCAGAGCCCCAGCATTTT

v_call: TRBV2
clone_size: .
d_call: TRBD2
j_call: TRBJ2-1
cdr3_aa: CASSFTSGSGQFF
cdr3_nt: TGTGCCAGCAGTTTCACTAGCGGGAGTGGGCAGTTCTTC

v_call: TRBV7-7
clone_size: many
d_call: TRBD2
j_call: TRBJ2-5
cdr3_aa: CASSLRIGEGETQYF
cdr3_nt: TGTGCCAGCAGCTTAAGGATAGGGGAGGGGGAGACCCAGTACTTC

v_call: TRBV2
clone_size: many
d_call: .
j_call: TRBJ1-4
cdr3_aa: CASSEREREKLFF
cdr3_nt: TGTGCCAGCAGTGAAAGGGAAAGGGAAAAACTGTTTTTT

v_call: TRBV3-1
clone_size: many
d_call: TRBD1
j_call: TRBJ1-1
cdr3_aa: CASSQDLKDRVNVNTEAFF
cdr3_nt: TGTGCCAGCAGCCAAGATTTAAAGGACAGGGTGAATGTGAACACTGAAGCTTTCTTT

v_call: TRBV6-5
clone_size: many
d_call: .
j_call: TRBJ2-7
cdr3_aa: CASSSRDHPSEQYF
cdr3_nt: TGTGCCAGCAGTTCCCGGGACCACCCCTCCGAGCAGTACTTC